A single sample is the source of the 15 T cell receptor beta chains below, sequenced in a study of CD8 T cells in ankylosing spondylitis. One entry per CDR3 protein, called by TCRdb with MiXCR from the 5' RACE reads. The table shows about 130,000 distinct CDR3 sequences, with around 13% occurring only once. Source material: blood, either unsorted or a sorted T cell fraction (not recorded which). The receptors were gathered from a female donor with ankylosing spondylitis or in good health (not recorded which).

V and J are TRBV5-4 and TRBJ2-3, with TRBD1 matching 7 bases. The junction had 5 bases not matched to a gene; V was cut back by 4 bases and J by 0 bases. From germline, CDR1 is SGHNT and CDR2 YYREEE (reference sequence). The CDR3 length is 15 residues. Here the CDR3 DNA reads TGTGCCAGCAGCCTGGGACAGTCTAGCACAGATACGCAGTATTTT. Amino acid sequence: CASSLGQSSTDTQYF.

The chain is built from TRBV20-1 and TRBJ2-1; TRBD2 matches at 7 bases. Germline CDR1 and CDR2: DFQATT and SNEGSKA (reference sequence). The CDR3 is made up of 11 amino acids. The V gene end was trimmed by 7 bases and the J gene end by 6 bases; junction bases not matched to a gene: 3. CDR3 DNA sequence: TGCAGTGTCTCTAGCGGCAATGAGCAGTTCTTC. This gives the protein CSVSSGNEQFF.

Only a few counts were recorded for this clonotype. The chain recombines TRBV20-1 with TRBJ2-2; 9 positions match TRBD2. The CDR3 runs 15 residues. Per germline, CDR1 DFQATT and CDR2 SNEGSKA (reference sequence). The trim removed 2 bases at V and 6 bases at J, leaving 7 bases unmatched. The CDR3 here is CSARPSGGSAGELFF. The CDR3 DNA is TGCAGTGCTAGACCGAGCGGGGGGTCGGCCGGGGAGCTGTTTTTT.

This clonotype came up many times. The chain couples TRBV20-1 to TRBJ1-2; D uncertain. V lost 5 bases, J lost 6 bases, and 22 bases lay in between. The CDR3 runs to 15 residues. The V gene's germline CDR1 is DFQATT and CDR2 SNEGSKA (reference sequence). CDR3: CSALEIRRLGHGYTF. The CDR3 bases are TGCAGTGCTCTCGAGATCCGACGTCTTGGACATGGCTACACCTTC.

This clonotype has a count of ten or more. The CDR3 is CASSYGTSGVDTQYF. The CDR3 DNA reads TGTGCCAGCAGTTACGGGACTAGCGGGGTGGATACGCAGTATTTT. The V call is TRBV6-5, the J call TRBJ2-3, with 13 bases aligning to TRBD2. CDR1 MNHEY and CDR2 SVGAGI come from the germline V gene. Trimming removed 2 bases from V and 6 bases from J; junction bases left unmatched: 2. The CDR3 is made up of 15 amino acids.

The sample holds many counts of this clonotype. This chain links TRBV12-3 or TRBV12-4 with TRBJ1-6, with 7 bases lining up with TRBD1. This CDR3 is 15 amino acids long. V shed 3 bases, J shed 7 bases, and the junction held 6 bases outside the gene matches. CDR3 residues: CASSLAGTDNSPLHF. For the CDR3, the DNA is TGTGCCAGCAGTTTGGCCGGGACAGACAATTCACCCCTCCACTTT.

This clonotype appeared many times. V is TRBV20-1 and J is TRBJ2-3, with TRBD2 matching over 15 bases. The V gene's germline CDR1 is DFQATT and CDR2 SNEGSKA (reference sequence). The CDR3 loop spans 17 amino acids. Losses at the gene ends were 0 bases for V and 6 bases for J; bases not matched to a gene: 7. CDR3 nucleotide sequence: TGCAGTGCTAGAGATAGGACTAGCGGGGGGGCCAGGGATACGCAGTATTTT. This gives the protein CSARDRTSGGARDTQYF.

The table lists this clonotype with many counts. This sequence joins TRBV11-2 and TRBJ2-1; D is uncertain. The CDR3 is made up of 12 amino acids. V was clipped by 1 base and J by 6 bases, with 4 bases between them. The germline V gene has CDR1 SGHAT and CDR2 FQNNGV. CDR3 sequence (DNA): TGTGCCAGCAGCTTAGCTCTCAATGAGCAGTTCTTC. Translating gives CASSLALNEQFF.

The V call is TRBV5-4, the J call TRBJ2-1; 14 nucleotides align to TRBD2. This CDR3 has 17 residues. Germline lookup yields CDR1 SGHNT and CDR2 YYREEE (reference sequence). With V trimmed by 4 bases and J by 8 bases, 11 bases remained unmatched. CDR3 nucleotide sequence: TGTGCCAGCAGCGCCGGGACTAGCGGGAGTCGGTTCGATGAGCAGTTCTTC. It specifies CASSAGTSGSRFDEQFF.

In this sample, this clonotype turned up a few times. The genes are TRBV12-3 or TRBV12-4 and TRBJ2-7; 11 bases fit TRBD2. V lost 5 bases, J lost 2 bases, and 2 bases stayed unmatched. The CDR3 sequence is 14 residues long. The CDR3 here is CASSRLAGPYEQYF. The CDR3 coding sequence is TGTGCCAGCAGTAGACTAGCGGGGCCCTACGAGCAGTACTTC.

This clonotype showed up many times. The chain employs TRBV20-1 and TRBJ1-1; the D gene is possibly TRBD1 (5 bases). CDR3 length equals 12 residues. The germline V gene encodes CDR1 DFQATT and CDR2 SNEGSKA (reference sequence). V was cut by 7 bases and J by 0 bases, with 9 bases left in between. CDR3 nucleotides: TGCAGTGGGGACTTCTTGAACACTGAAGCTTTCTTT. Translating gives CSGDFLNTEAFF.

This chain uses TRBV7-9 with TRBJ2-5; TRBD2 is a possible D gene (6 bases). From germline, CDR1 is SEHNR and CDR2 FQNEAQ (reference sequence). Trimming stripped 3 bases from V and 4 bases from J, with 15 bases between. The CDR3 sequence is 15 residues long. The CDR3 here is CASSFWVEGGETQYF. CDR3 bases: TGTGCCAGCAGCTTTTGGGTCGAGGGAGGAGAGACCCAGTACTTC. Full variable domain (remainder filled in from reference TRBV7-9 and TRBJ2-5): DTGVSQNPRHKITKRGQNVTFRCDPISEHNRLYWYRQTLGQGPEFLTYFQNEAQLEKSRLLSDRFSAERPKGSFSTLEIQRTEQGDSAMYLCASSFWVEGGETQYFGPGTRLLVL.

This clonotype was counted only a few times. The CDR3 region is CASSPTGANYGYTF. DNA of the CDR3: TGTGCCAGCAGTCCGACAGGGGCCAACTATGGCTACACCTTC. The chain joins TRBV6-1 to TRBJ1-2, with 8 positions matching TRBD1. The CDR3 has 14 residues. Germline values: CDR1 MNHNS, CDR2 SASEGT. Trimming cost V 5 bases and J 2 bases; bases outside gene matches: 4.

This clonotype came up a few times. V usage is TRBV5-6 and J usage is TRBJ1-2, with D uncertain. CDR3 length equals 13 residues. The V gene lost 0 bases and the J gene lost 7 bases, with 10 bases spanning the gap. Per germline, CDR1 SGHDT and CDR2 YYEEEE. The CDR3: CASSLAGRSGYTF. The DNA of the CDR3 is TGTGCCAGCAGCTTGGCCGGGCGATCTGGCTACACCTTC.

The chain uses TRBV28 and TRBJ2-1, with D possibly TRBD2 on 5 matching bases. With 6 bases removed from V and 7 bases from J, the gap between germline ends came to 19 bases. The V gene's germline CDR1 is MDHEN and CDR2 SYDVKM. CDR3 length equals 15 residues. CDR3 in DNA: TGTGCCAGCAGCCCGAGTACCGGGAAGATGAATGAGCAGTTCTTC. Encoded protein: CASSPSTGKMNEQFF.